The rows below give T cell receptor beta chains drawn from one sample of a study of blood T cell repertoires in COVID-19. TCRdb's copy holds only in-frame clones and misses some; the assay was immunoSEQ multiplex PCR. The sample includes about 190,000 clones, about 88% of them seen just once. The sample consisted of peripheral blood. The receptors were gathered from a man younger than 45 with active or convalescent COVID-19. Each CDR3 is given without its conserved first and last residue.

CDR3 length: 15; V gene: TRBV5-1; CDR3 protein: ASSWEPLAGGLDEQF
CDR3 length: 12; V gene: TRBV5-1; CDR3 protein: ASSSSSGGTEQF
CDR3 length: 12; V gene: TRBV15; CDR3 protein: ATSRTAKDSPLH
CDR3 length: 11; V gene: TRBV6-2/TRBV6-3; CDR3 protein: ASSWTGNQPQH
CDR3 length: 16; V gene: TRBV19; CDR3 protein: ASSISGQGAFSGNTIY
CDR3 length: 12; V gene: TRBV7-2; CDR3 protein: ASSLGTGKETQY
CDR3 length: 14; V gene: TRBV9; CDR3 protein: ASSVGPAGRTDTQY
CDR3 length: 12; V gene: TRBV5-1; CDR3 protein: ASSLGEANTEAF
CDR3 length: 12; V gene: TRBV6-2/TRBV6-3; CDR3 protein: ASSLDRPNEKLF
CDR3 length: 12; V gene: TRBV10-3; CDR3 protein: AISGLLGGETQY
CDR3 length: 10; V gene: TRBV6-5; CDR3 protein: ASSWGQPEAF
CDR3 length: 12; V gene: TRBV19; CDR3 protein: ASSQRQGSNGYT
CDR3 length: 11; V gene: TRBV10-3; CDR3 protein: AISEGGVQPQH
CDR3 length: 11; V gene: TRBV18; CDR3 protein: ASSTTTRYEQY
CDR3 length: 13; V gene: TRBV19; CDR3 protein: ASSIAATGDYGYT
CDR3 length: 12; V gene: TRBV24-1; CDR3 protein: ATPWGRGTDTQY
CDR3 length: 13; V gene: TRBV7-9; CDR3 protein: ASSLEGGQNQPQH
CDR3 length: 14; V gene: TRBV5-1; CDR3 protein: ASSSEDSSDSYEQY
CDR3 length: 13; V gene: TRBV28; CDR3 protein: ASSPGTGVDQPQH
CDR3 length: 14; V gene: TRBV24-1; CDR3 protein: ATSPSDRGLGGELF
CDR3 length: 14; V gene: TRBV2; CDR3 protein: ASSENLGQVWRPQH
CDR3 length: 12; V gene: TRBV7-8; CDR3 protein: ASSLRGDYNEQF